This T cell receptor beta chain comes out of a study of blood T cell repertoires in COVID-19. On the study more broadly: Researchers got acute and convalescent COVID-19 samples from the United States, Italy and Spain. The cDNA or gDNA used as material had been derived from T cells, B-cell-depleted T cells, or PBMCs.

V dropped 2 bases and J dropped 11 bases, with 12 bases sitting between them. CDR1 is MNHEY and CDR2 is SMNVEV in the germline V gene (reference sequence). There are 12 residues in the CDR3. Original processing methods: Estimates of nucleated cell counts were drawn from the amplification of reference gene primers. Measured with immunoSEQ multiplex PCR; TCRdb has only the in-frame clones, and not every one. The D gene and trimming were derived from the DNA, and the V and J assignments and clone size from that table. There are 160,000 or so clones in the sample; roughly 90% occur only once, and 15% to 20% lies in the top ten.

Sequenced input: peripheral blood. The origin of this receptor is a man aged 55 to 70 with active or convalescent COVID-19. The V call is TRBV27, the J call TRBJ1-1, with D possibly being TRBD1 (6 bases). CDR3 DNA sequence: TGTGCCAGCAGTTTAGTGGGGGCTCCGGCTTTCTTT. Its protein is CASSLVGAPAFF.